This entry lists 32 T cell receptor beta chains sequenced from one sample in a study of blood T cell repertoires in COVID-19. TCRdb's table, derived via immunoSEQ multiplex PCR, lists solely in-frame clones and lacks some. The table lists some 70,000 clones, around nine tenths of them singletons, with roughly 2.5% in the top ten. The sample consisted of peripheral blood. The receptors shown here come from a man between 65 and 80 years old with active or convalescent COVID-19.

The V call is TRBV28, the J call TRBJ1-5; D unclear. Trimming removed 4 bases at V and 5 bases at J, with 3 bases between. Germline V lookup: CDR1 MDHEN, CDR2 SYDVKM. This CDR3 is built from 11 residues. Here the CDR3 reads CASSSDQPQHF. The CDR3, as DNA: TGTGCCAGCAGTTCGGATCAGCCCCAGCATTTT. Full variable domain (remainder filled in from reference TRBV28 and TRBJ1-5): DVKVTQSSRYLVKRTGEKVFLECVQDMDHENMFWYRQDPGLGLRLIYFSYDVKMKEKGDIPEGYSVSREKKERFSLILESASTNQTSMYLCASSSDQPQHFGDGTRLSIL.

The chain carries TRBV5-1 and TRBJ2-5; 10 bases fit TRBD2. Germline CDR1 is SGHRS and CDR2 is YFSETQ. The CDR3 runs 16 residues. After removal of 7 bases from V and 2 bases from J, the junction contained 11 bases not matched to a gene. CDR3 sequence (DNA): TGCGCCAGCGGGGGGCTAGCGGGGGACCCACAAGAGACCCAGTACTTC. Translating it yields CASGGLAGDPQETQYF.

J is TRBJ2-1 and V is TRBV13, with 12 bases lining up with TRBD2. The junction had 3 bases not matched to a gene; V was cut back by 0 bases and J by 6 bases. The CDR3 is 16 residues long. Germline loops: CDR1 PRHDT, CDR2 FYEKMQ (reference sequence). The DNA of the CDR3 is TGTGCCAGCAGCTTAGGACTAGCGGGAGGAGGCAATGAGCAGTTCTTC. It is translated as CASSLGLAGGGNEQFF.

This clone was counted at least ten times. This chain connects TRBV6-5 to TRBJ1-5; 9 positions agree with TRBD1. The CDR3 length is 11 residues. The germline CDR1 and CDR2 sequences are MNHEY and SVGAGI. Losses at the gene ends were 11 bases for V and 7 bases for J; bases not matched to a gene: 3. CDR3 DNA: TGTGCCGTCGGGACAGGGCAGCCCCAGCATTTT. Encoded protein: CAVGTGQPQHF.

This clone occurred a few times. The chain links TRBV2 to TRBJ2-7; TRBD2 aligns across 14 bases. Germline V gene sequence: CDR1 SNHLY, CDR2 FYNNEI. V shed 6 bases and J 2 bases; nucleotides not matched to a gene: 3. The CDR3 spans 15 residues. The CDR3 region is CASRLGLAGAYEQYF. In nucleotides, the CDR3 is TGTGCCAGCAGGTTGGGACTAGCGGGGGCCTACGAGCAGTACTTC.

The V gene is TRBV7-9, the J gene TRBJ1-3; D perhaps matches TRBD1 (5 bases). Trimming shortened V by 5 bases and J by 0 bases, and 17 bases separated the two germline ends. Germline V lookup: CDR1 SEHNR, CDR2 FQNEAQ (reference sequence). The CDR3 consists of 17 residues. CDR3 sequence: CASSRRGQGSSGNTIYF. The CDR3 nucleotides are TGTGCCAGCAGCCGTCGAGGTCAGGGCTCCTCTGGAAACACCATATATTTT.

DNA of the CDR3: TGTGCCAGCAGCCCAGGACCGGGGTACACAGATACGCAGTATTTT. This sequence encodes CASSPGPGYTDTQYF. The rearrangement links TRBV3-1 (or the pseudogene TRBV3-2) to TRBJ2-3; a possible D gene is TRBD2 (5 bases). CDR1 is LGHDT and CDR2 is YNNKEL in the germline V gene (reference sequence). V was trimmed by 4 bases and J by 2 bases, leaving 13 bases between them. The CDR3 is 15 amino acids.

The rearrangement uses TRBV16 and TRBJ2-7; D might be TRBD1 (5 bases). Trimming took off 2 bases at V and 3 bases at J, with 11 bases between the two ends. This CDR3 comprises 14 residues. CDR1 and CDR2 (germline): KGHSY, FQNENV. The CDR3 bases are TGTGCCAGCAGCCAAGAAGGGGTCTACTACGAGCAGTACTTC. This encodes CASSQEGVYYEQYF.

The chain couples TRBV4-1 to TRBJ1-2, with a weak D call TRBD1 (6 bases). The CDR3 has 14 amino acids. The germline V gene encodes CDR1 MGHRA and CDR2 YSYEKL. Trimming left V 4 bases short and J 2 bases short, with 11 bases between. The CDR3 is CASSRRQENYGYTF. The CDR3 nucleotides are TGCGCCAGCAGCCGCAGACAGGAGAACTATGGCTACACCTTC.

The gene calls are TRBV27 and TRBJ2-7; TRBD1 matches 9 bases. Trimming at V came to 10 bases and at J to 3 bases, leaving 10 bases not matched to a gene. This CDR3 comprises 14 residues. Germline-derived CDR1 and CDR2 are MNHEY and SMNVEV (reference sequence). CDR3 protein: CATSPGDRVYEQYF. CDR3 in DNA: TGTGCCACCTCCCCGGGGGACAGGGTCTACGAGCAGTACTTC.

This CDR3 reads CAWSGGTGEVDTQYF. The CDR3 region has the DNA TGTGCCTGGAGTGGTGGGACAGGGGAGGTAGATACGCAGTATTTT. The J gene is TRBJ2-3, the V gene TRBV30, with 10 bases identical to TRBD1. The V and J ends lost 1 base and 5 bases, in that order; junction bases with no gene match: 6. This CDR3 has 15 amino acids. CDR1 GTSNPN and CDR2 SVGIG come from the germline V gene (reference sequence).

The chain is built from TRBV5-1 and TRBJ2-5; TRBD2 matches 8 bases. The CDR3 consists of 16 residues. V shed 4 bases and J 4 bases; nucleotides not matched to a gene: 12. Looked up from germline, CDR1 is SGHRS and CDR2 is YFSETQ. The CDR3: CASSAGESGRGETQYF. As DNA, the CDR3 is TGCGCCAGCAGCGCTGGCGAGAGCGGGAGAGGAGAGACCCAGTACTTC.

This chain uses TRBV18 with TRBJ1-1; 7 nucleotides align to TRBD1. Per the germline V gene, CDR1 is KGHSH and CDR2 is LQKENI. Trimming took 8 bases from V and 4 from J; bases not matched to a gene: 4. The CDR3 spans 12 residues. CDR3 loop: CASRQGSTEAFF. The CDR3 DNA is TGTGCCAGCCGACAGGGTTCCACTGAAGCTTTCTTT.

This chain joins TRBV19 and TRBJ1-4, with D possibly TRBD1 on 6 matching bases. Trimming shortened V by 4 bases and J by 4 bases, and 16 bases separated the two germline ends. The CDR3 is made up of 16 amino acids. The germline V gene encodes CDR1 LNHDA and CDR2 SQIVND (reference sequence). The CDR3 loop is CASSTSPGDNNEKLFF. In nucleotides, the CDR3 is TGTGCCAGTAGTACATCGCCAGGGGACAATAATGAAAAACTGTTTTTT.

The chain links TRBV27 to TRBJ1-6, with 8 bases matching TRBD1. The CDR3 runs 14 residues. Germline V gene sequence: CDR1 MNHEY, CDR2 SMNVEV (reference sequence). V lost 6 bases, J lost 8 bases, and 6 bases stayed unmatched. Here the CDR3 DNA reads TGTGCCAGCAGCCCCGGGACAGGATATTCACCCCTCCACTTT. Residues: CASSPGTGYSPLHF.

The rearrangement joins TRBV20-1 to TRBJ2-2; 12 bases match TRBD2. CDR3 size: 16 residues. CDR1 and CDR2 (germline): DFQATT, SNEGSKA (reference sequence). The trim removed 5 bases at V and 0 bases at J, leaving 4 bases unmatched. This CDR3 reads CSARGLAGSNTGELFF. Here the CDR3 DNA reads TGCAGTGCTCGTGGACTAGCGGGGTCGAACACCGGGGAGCTGTTTTTT.

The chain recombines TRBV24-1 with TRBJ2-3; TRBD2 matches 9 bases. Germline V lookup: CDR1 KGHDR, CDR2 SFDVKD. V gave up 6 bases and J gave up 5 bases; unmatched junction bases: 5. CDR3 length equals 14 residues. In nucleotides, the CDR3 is TGTGCCACCAGTAAGCGGGGGGCGGAAGATACGCAGTATTTT. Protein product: CATSKRGAEDTQYF.

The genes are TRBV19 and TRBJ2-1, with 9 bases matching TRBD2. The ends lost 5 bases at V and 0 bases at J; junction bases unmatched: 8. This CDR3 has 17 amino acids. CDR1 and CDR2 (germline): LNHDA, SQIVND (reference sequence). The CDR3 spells CASSDPLAGVSYNEQFF. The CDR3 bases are TGTGCCAGTAGTGACCCTTTAGCGGGGGTCTCCTACAATGAGCAGTTCTTC.

DNA of the CDR3: TGTGCCAGCAGCCAATTAGGGGACAGATATAATGAAAAACTGTTTTTT. The encoded protein is CASSQLGDRYNEKLFF. The chain uses TRBV5-6 and TRBJ1-4; TRBD1 matches at 7 bases. CDR3 length equals 16 residues. J lost 4 bases, V lost 4 bases, and 10 bases had no gene match. Germline values: CDR1 SGHDT, CDR2 YYEEEE.

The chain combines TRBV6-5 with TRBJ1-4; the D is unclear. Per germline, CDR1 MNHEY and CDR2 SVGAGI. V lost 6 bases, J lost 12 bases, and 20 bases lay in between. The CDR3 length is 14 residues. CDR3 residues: CASSQHLAALELFF. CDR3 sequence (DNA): TGTGCCAGCAGCCAACACCTTGCGGCGTTGGAACTGTTTTTT.

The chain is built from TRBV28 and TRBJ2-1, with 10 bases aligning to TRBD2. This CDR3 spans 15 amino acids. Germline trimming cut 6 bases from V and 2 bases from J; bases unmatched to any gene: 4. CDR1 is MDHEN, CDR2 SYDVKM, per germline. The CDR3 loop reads CASRLLAGTYNEQFF. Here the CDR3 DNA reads TGTGCCAGCAGATTACTAGCGGGAACCTACAATGAGCAGTTCTTC.

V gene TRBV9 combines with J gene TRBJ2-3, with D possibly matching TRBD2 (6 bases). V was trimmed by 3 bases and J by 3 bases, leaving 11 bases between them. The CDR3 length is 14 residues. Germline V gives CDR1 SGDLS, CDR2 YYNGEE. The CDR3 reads CASSGIGRTDTQYF. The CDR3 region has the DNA TGTGCCAGCAGCGGGATTGGGAGGACAGATACGCAGTATTTT.

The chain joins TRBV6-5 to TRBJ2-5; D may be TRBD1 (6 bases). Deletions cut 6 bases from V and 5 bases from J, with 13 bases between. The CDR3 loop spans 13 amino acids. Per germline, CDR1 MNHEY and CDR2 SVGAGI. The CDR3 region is CASSGNGQETQYF. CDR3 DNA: TGTGCCAGCAGCGGAAACGGACAGGAGACCCAGTACTTC.

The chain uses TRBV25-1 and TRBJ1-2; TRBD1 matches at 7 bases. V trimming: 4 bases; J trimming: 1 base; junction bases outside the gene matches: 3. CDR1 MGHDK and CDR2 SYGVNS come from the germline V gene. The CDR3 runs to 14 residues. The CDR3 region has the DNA TGTGCCAGCAGTGGGGACAGTATTAACTATGGCTACACCTTC. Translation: CASSGDSINYGYTF.

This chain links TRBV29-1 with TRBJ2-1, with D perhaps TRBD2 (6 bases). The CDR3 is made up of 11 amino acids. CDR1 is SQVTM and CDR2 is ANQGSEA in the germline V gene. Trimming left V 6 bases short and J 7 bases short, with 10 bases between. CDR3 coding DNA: TGCAGCGTCCAGACTAGTAATGAGCAGTTCTTC. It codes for CSVQTSNEQFF.

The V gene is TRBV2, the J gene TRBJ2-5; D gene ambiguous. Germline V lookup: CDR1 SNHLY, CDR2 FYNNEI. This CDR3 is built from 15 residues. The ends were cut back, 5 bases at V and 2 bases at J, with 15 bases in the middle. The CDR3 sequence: CASSSSQPWQETQYF. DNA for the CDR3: TGTGCCAGCAGTTCTAGTCAACCTTGGCAAGAGACCCAGTACTTC.

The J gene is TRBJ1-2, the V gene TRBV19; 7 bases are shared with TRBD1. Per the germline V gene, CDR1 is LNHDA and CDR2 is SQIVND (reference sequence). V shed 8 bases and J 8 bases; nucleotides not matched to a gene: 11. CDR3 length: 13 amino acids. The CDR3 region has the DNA TGTGCCAGTGGAACAGGGGTTTCGGGCGGCTACACCTTC. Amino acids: CASGTGVSGGYTF.

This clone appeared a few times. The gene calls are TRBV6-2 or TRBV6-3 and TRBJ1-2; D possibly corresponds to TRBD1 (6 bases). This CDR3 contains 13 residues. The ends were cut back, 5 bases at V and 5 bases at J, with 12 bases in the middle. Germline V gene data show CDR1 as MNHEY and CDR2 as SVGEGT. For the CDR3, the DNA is TGTGCCAGCAGTGGGGGGGGCCCTTATGGCTACACCTTC. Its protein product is CASSGGGPYGYTF.

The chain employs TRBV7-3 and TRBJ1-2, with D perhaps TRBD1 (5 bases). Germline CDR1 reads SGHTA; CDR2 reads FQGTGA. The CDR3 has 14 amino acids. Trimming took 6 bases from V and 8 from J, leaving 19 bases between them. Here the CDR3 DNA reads TGTGCCAGCAGTTCTCAGGGCGCCGTGGGGGGCTACACCTTC. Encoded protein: CASSSQGAVGGYTF.

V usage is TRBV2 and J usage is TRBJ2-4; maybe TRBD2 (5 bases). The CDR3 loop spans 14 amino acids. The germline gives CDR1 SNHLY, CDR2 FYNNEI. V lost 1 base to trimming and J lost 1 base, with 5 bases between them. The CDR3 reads CASSEGGAKNIQYF. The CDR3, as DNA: TGTGCCAGCAGTGAAGGAGGGGCCAAAAACATTCAGTACTTC.

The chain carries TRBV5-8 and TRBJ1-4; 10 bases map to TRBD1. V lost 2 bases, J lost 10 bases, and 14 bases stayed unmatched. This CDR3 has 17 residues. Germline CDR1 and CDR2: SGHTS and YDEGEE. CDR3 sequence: CASSFSTGRDRGGKLFF. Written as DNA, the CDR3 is TGTGCCAGCAGCTTCAGTACCGGTCGGGACAGGGGAGGAAAACTGTTTTTT.

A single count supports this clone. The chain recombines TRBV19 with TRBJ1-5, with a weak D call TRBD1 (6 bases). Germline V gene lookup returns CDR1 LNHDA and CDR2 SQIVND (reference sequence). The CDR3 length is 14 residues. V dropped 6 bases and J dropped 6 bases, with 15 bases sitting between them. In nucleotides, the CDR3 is TGTGCCAGTAGGGAATCAGGGGCTGGTCAGCCCCAGCATTTT. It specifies CASRESGAGQPQHF.